Listed here are 10 T cell receptor beta chains from one sample, sequenced in a study of HIV-infected children after antiretroviral therapy interruption. A 3' RACE protocol on RNA, with unique molecular identifiers, produced the TCR library. TCRdb reprocessed the 3' RACE reads via MiXCR and lists one record per CDR3 protein. The top ten clones hold more than 0.95% of a sample with some 90,000 distinct CDR3 sequences, 6.9% of them seen once. Treatment noted: PENTA 11 planned treatment interruption arm or continuous ART arm. Specimen: CD45RA+ CD4+ T cells from PBMCs, pooled from several time points, collected from a donor given antiretroviral therapy, either interrupted or continuous. Subset here: naive CD4+ CD45RA+ CD45RO- T cells. These receptor sequences come from a pool of human donors with HIV.

The V gene is TRBV30, the J gene TRBJ1-1, with a possible D match to TRBD1 (6 bases). Trimming cost V 5 bases and J 0 bases, with 13 bases left between them. The CDR3 has 14 amino acids. Germline CDR1 reads GTSNPN; CDR2 reads SVGIG (reference sequence). The DNA for the CDR3 is TGTGCCTGGGGACCTACAGGGCTGAACACTGAAGCTTTCTTT. Translation gives CAWGPTGLNTEAFF.

This clonotype was detected a few times. The chain joins TRBV5-1 to TRBJ2-5; D is unresolved. The CDR3 consists of 13 residues. Trimming stripped 2 bases from V and 0 bases from J, with 5 bases between. In germline, CDR1 is SGHRS, CDR2 YFSETQ. The CDR3 is CASSFGNQETQYF. DNA for the CDR3: TGCGCCAGCAGCTTTGGAAACCAAGAGACCCAGTACTTC.

This clonotype was seen many times. The gene calls are TRBV27 and TRBJ1-1; D unresolved. Germline lookup yields CDR1 MNHEY and CDR2 SMNVEV (reference sequence). The V gene lost 6 bases and the J gene lost 0 bases, with 11 bases spanning the gap. There are 14 residues in the CDR3. CDR3 sequence reads: CASSRGIMNTEAFF. CDR3 DNA: TGTGCCAGCAGCAGAGGGATAATGAACACTGAAGCTTTCTTT.

This clonotype was seen repeatedly, ten times or more. The chain uses TRBV10-1 and TRBJ2-3; no definite D call. The V end lost 5 bases, the J end lost 1 base, and 10 bases lay between the germline ends. Germline V CDR1 and CDR2: WNHNN, SYGVQD (reference sequence). The CDR3 spans 14 residues. CDR3 in DNA: TGCGCCAGCAGTCCCGGTGTTGGCACAGATACGCAGTATTTT. It yields the protein CASSPGVGTDTQYF.

This clonotype has more than one count but fewer than ten. CDR3: CASSTITGGAVGNIQYF. As DNA, the CDR3 is TGTGCCAGTAGTACCATTACCGGGGGGGCGGTCGGAAACATTCAGTACTTC. The chain is built from TRBV19 and TRBJ2-4; 8 bases are shared with TRBD2. V lost 4 bases to trimming and J lost 6 bases; unmatched junction nucleotides: 14. CDR3 size: 17 residues. The germline gives CDR1 LNHDA, CDR2 SQIVND (reference sequence). Supplemented by reference TRBV19 and TRBJ2-4, the full variable domain reads DGGITQSPKYLFRKEGQNVTLSCEQNLNHDAMYWYRQDPGQGLRLIYYSQIVNDFQKGDIAEGYSVSREKKESFPLTVTSAQKNPTAFYLCASSTITGGAVGNIQYFGAGTRLSVL.

The table lists this clonotype with many counts. This chain connects TRBV12-3 or TRBV12-4 to TRBJ2-1, with D unresolved. Trimming took 5 bases from V and 16 from J, leaving 21 bases between them. CDR3 size: 13 residues. CDR3 protein: CASSVQPGGRGFF. The CDR3 nucleotides are TGTGCCAGCAGTGTCCAACCGGGTGGACGTGGATTCTTC.

Ten or more counts support this clonotype. V is TRBV20-1 and J is TRBJ1-2; D call uncertain. Germline V gene data show CDR1 as DFQATT and CDR2 as SNEGSKA (reference sequence). This CDR3 has 11 residues. Trimming took off 2 bases at V and 2 bases at J, with 3 bases between the two ends. CDR3 DNA sequence: TGCAGTGCTAGACCAAACTATGGCTACACCTTC. This gives the protein CSARPNYGYTF.

The chain uses TRBV19 and TRBJ1-4; D is unresolved. This CDR3 has 12 residues. V gave up 0 bases and J gave up 13 bases, with 9 bases separating them. CDR1 is LNHDA and CDR2 is SQIVND in the germline V gene (reference sequence). The CDR3 here is CASSIEGGRLFF. CDR3 in DNA: TGTGCCAGTAGTATAGAAGGCGGAAGACTGTTTTTT.

The chain is built from TRBV14 and TRBJ1-2; D is possibly TRBD1 (5 bases). CDR3 length: 13 amino acids. Trimming cost V 0 bases and J 8 bases, with 10 bases left between them. Germline V gene data show CDR1 as SGHDN and CDR2 as FVKESK. The CDR3 DNA is TGTGCCAGCAGCCAAGAATCAGGGCCGGGCTACACCTTC. Amino acid sequence: CASSQESGPGYTF.

This clonotype was seen more than once but under ten times. The gene calls are TRBV27 and TRBJ2-7; D is ambiguous. From germline, CDR1 is MNHEY and CDR2 SMNVEV (reference sequence). V lost 2 bases and J 3 bases, leaving 11 bases between the germline ends. The length of the CDR3 is 14 residues. DNA of the CDR3: TGTGCCAGCAGTTTAACTCGGCGGAACTACGAGCAGTACTTC. This codes for CASSLTRRNYEQYF.